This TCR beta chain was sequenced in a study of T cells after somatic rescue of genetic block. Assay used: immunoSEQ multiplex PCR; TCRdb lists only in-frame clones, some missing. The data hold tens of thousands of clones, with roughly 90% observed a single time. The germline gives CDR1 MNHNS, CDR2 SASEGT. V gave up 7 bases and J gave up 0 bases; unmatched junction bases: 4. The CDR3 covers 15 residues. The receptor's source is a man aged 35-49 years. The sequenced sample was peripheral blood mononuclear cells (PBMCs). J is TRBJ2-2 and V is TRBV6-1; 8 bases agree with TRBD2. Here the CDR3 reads CASKTSGANTGELFF. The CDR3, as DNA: TGTGCCAGCAAAACTAGCGGAGCGAACACCGGGGAGCTGTTTTTT.